Listed below are T cell receptor beta chains from one sample, sequenced in a study of CD8 T cells in Susac syndrome. TCRdb reanalysed the immunoSEQ multiplex PCR reads using MiXCR and keeps one entry per CDR3 protein. Among some 130,000 distinct CDR3 sequences listed, roughly 76% were seen once. The sequenced sample was CD8+ T cells from PBMCs. The receptors derive from a human donor with multiple sclerosis. Both conserved end residues are part of each CDR3. The order of the fields is clone size, J gene, V gene, D gene, CDR3 DNA, CDR3 protein. A D gene is named only where the DNA matches it firmly. Where a row states a size, it is once, few, many or the class of an expanded clone; other rows omit it.

-	TRBJ1-5	TRBV27	-	TGTGCCAGCAGTTTAGTCGGGACTTATAGCAATCAGCCCCAGCATTTT	CASSLVGTYSNQPQHF
-	TRBJ2-1	TRBV27	-	TGTGCCAGCAGTTTAACAGGTTGGGTCGTCAATGAGCAGTTCTTC	CASSLTGWVVNEQFF
-	TRBJ1-1	TRBV19	-	TGTGCCAGTAGTATCAACTCAAACATGAACACTGAAGCTTTCTTT	CASSINSNMNTEAFF
-	TRBJ2-5	TRBV3-1	TRBD2	TGTGCCAGCAGACCCGGGACTAGACAAGAGACCCAGTACTTC	CASRPGTRQETQYF
-	TRBJ2-5	TRBV15	-	TGTGCCACCAGCAGAGATGAGACTTGGGAGACCCAGTACTTC	CATSRDETWETQYF
-	TRBJ2-1	TRBV29-1	-	TGCAGCGCCATACAAAGTGAGCAGTTCTTC	CSAIQSEQFF
-	TRBJ2-5	TRBV9	-	TGTGCCAGCAGCGTAGAGGGCGGATCGGGGACCCAGTACTTC	CASSVEGGSGTQYF
-	TRBJ1-2	TRBV10-2	-	TGCGCCAGCAGTGAGTCGGTGGTCTATGGCTACACCTTC	CASSESVVYGYTF
-	TRBJ1-3	TRBV20-1	-	TGCAGTGCTAGAGAACGCGACTCTGGAAACACCATATATTTT	CSARERDSGNTIYF
few	TRBJ1-2	TRBV25-1	-	TGTGCCAGCAGTGAATCTCACACGGCTATTGACATTCACAACTATGGCTACACCTTC	CASSESHTAIDIHNYGYTF
few	TRBJ1-2	TRBV5-4	-	TGTGCCAGCAGCTTGGGGGTGACAATCTATGGCTACACCTTC	CASSLGVTIYGYTF
-	TRBJ2-1	TRBV5-4	-	TGTGCCAGCAGCGTGGGATGGCACAATGAGCAGTTCTTC	CASSVGWHNEQFF
-	TRBJ2-1	TRBV7-2	-	TGTGCCAGCTCCTTAGGGGTGTGGGGGAATGAGCAGTTCTTC	CASSLGVWGNEQFF
-	TRBJ2-4	TRBV19	-	TGTGCCAGTAGTATGAAGGGGGAGAAGACAGAAGCCAAAAACATTCAGTACTTC	CASSMKGEKTEAKNIQYF
few	TRBJ1-1	TRBV24-1	-	TGTGCCACCAGTGAATCTAGGGGGACTGAAGCTTTCTTT	CATSESRGTEAFF
-	TRBJ1-2	TRBV28	-	TGTGCCAGCAGTTATGGGACCAACTATGGCTACACCTTC	CASSYGTNYGYTF
-	TRBJ2-1	TRBV29-1	TRBD1	TGCAGCGTGGGGGGACAGGGCGATGAGCAGTTCTTC	CSVGGQGDEQFF